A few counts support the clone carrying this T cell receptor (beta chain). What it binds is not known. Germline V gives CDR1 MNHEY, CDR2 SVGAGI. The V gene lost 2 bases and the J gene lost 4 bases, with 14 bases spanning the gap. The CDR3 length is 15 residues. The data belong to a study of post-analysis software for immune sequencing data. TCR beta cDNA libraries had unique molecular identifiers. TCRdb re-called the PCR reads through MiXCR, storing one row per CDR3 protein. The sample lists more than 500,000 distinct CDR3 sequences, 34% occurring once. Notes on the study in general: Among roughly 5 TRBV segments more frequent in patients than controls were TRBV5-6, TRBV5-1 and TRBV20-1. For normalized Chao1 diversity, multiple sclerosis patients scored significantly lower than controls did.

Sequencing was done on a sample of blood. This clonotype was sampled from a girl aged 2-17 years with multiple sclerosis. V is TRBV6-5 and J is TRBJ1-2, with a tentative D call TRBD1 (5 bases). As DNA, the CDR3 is TGTGCCAGCAGTTACGACAGTACTTTTACCTATGGCTACACCTTC. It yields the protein CASSYDSTFTYGYTF.